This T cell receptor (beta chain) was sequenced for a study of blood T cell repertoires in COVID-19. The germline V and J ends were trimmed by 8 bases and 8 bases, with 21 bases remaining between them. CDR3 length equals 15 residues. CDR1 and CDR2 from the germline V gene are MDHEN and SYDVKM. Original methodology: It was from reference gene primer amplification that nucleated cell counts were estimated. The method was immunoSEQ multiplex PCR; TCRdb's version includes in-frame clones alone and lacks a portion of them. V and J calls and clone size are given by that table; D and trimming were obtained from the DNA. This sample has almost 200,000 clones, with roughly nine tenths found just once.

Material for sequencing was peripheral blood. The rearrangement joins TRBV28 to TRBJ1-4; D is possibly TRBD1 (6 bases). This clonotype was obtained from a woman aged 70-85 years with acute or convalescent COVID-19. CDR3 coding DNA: TGTGCCAGCTCGAGGGGGGGCGCGAGAAAAGAAAAACTGTTTTTT. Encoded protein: CASSRGGARKEKLFF.